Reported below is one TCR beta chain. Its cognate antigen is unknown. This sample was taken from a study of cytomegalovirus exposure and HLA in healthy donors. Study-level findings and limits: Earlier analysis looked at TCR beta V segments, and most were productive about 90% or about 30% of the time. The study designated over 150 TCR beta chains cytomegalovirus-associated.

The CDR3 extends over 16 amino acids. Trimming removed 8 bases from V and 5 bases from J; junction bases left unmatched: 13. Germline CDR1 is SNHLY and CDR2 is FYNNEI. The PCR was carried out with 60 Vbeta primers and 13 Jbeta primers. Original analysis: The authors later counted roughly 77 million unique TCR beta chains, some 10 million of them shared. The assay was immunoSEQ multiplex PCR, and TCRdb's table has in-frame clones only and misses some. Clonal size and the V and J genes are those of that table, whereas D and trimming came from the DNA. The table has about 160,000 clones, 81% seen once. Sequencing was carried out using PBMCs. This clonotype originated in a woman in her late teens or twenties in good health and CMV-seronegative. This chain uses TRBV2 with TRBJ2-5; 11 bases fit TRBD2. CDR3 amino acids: CASSLLTSGRSETQYF. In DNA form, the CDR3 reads TGTGCCAGCTCCCTCCTTACTAGCGGGAGATCTGAGACCCAGTACTTC.